This passage covers 3 T cell receptor beta chains from one sample sequenced in a study of spatial heterogeneity in lung cancer. Time point indicated: sample taken at primary tumor resection. Unsorted whole RNA from tumor, nontumor lung or frozen PBMC underwent sequencing. TCRdb reprocessed the 5' RACE reads with MiXCR, giving one entry per CDR3 protein. In the table there are 10,000 to 15,000 distinct CDR3 sequences, over 15% of which are singletons. Sequenced material: PBMCs, taken at surgery. Every receptor here comes from a male donor with early-stage non-small cell lung cancer.

The table lists this clonotype with many counts. The rearrangement links TRBV28 to TRBJ2-7, with D possibly matching TRBD2 (5 bases). The CDR3 has 13 residues. Germline values: CDR1 MDHEN, CDR2 SYDVKM. Trimming removed 10 bases at V and 0 bases at J, with 13 bases between. CDR3 bases: TGTGCCATCGAGGGTGAACGCTCCTACGAGCAGTACTTC. Residues: CAIEGERSYEQYF.

The V gene is TRBV20-1, the J gene TRBJ2-5; no firm D call. The CDR3 has 13 amino acids. Trimming took 6 bases from V and 1 from J, leaving 12 bases between them. Germline V gene sequence: CDR1 DFQATT, CDR2 SNEGSKA (reference sequence). CDR3 DNA: TGCAGTGCCGCGTCGACATCCCAAGAGACCCAGTACTTC. It translates to CSAASTSQETQYF.

The sample holds many counts of this clonotype. The V gene is TRBV2, the J gene TRBJ2-1; D not certain. Germline V CDR1 and CDR2: SNHLY, FYNNEI. V lost 2 bases and J lost 0, with 11 bases in between. The CDR3 consists of 16 residues. The CDR3: CASSEIHWGSYNEQFF. The CDR3 bases are TGTGCCAGCAGTGAAATCCACTGGGGCTCCTACAATGAGCAGTTCTTC.